This paragraph covers one T cell receptor (beta chain) sequence. This clone was detected only a few times. Its binding antigen is unknown. No base qualities exist here, and no much larger clone lies one base off it. This specimen belongs to a study of metastatic and nonmetastatic thyroid tumors (dated by TCRdb to 2018 to 2021). General notes on the study: Repertoires were compared across peripheral blood and tumor or nodule tissue samples from malignant and benign thyroid patients. What the work shows at the level of the full study, not this receptor alone: In both blood and tumor samples, TCR beta diversity was reported to be significantly higher in malignant tumors than in benign nodules.

To prepare the library, PCR was applied. The reads were generated on an Illumina HiSeq 4000. High-throughput sequencing was used to profile the CDR3 region of the TCR beta-chain in every patient. In the authors' own workflow: Drawing on CDR3 differences between clinicopathological groups, the researchers built a classifier meant to tell apart patients with distant-metastatic papillary thyroid cancer. The Shannon index was used to assess repertoire diversity, and the Morisita-Horn index was used to assess tumor-blood repertoire similarity. Through fastp at Q25 and MiXCR, TCRdb rebuilt clones from the public reads, retaining in-frame beta chains. The V and J calls come from TCRdb's annotation, not from the publication. For this sample the table gives 4,300 or so clones, of which around 35% were detected only once. The leading ten clones occupy 38% of the sample. The CDR3 runs 15 residues from the cysteine to the phenylalanine. Only the CDR3 portion is preserved as DNA: 45 bases, with reading frame beginning at the first base. At the junction V is shortened by 5 bases and J by 1 base; bases outside the gene matches: 7. Looking up the germline V gene (reference sequence) yields CDR1 MNHEY and CDR2 SMNVEV.

No patient had received any treatment before thyroid surgery. Using T-cell receptor beta sequencing, the researchers looked back retrospectively at clinical samples from patients, gathered between about 2012 and 2019. The sequence was obtained from a male donor with papillary thyroid cancer or a benign thyroid nodule (not recorded which). Some clones in this sample may be carry-over from other donors' samples. Recombination connected TRBV27 to TRBJ2-7, and 8 junctional nucleotides match TRBD1. The material sequenced was adjacent normal tissue. The bases read TGTGCCAGCAGTCTCCAGGGGGCGAGGTCCTACGAGCAGTACTTC. This is translated as CASSLQGARSYEQYF.